This passage covers 26 T cell receptor beta chains from one sample sequenced in a study of memory CD4+ T cells and cytomegalovirus serostatus. Generated by immunoSEQ multiplex PCR, the TCRdb table keeps only in-frame clones and is missing some. This sample has more than 45,000 clones, with roughly four fifths found just once. Single viable CD3+CD4+CD8-CD45RO+ cells were sorted as the memory CD4+ T cells. The sequencing sample was made of memory CD4+ T cells from blood. Receptor source: an adult in good health and CMV-seropositive.

The chain couples TRBV11-3 to TRBJ2-5; 10 positions agree with TRBD2. The CDR3 totals 17 residues. CDR1 SGHNT and CDR2 YENEEA come from the germline V gene. The junction had 17 bases not matched to a gene; V was cut back by 11 bases and J by 2 bases. The CDR3 is CAARFRLAGADQETQYF. The CDR3 DNA sequence: TGTGCCGCCAGGTTCAGGCTAGCGGGGGCCGATCAAGAGACCCAGTACTTC.

This clone appeared once. CDR3 bases: TGTGCCAGCACCCGAAGGGGGTCAGACTACGAGCAGTACTTC. Protein: CASTRRGSDYEQYF. The V and J genes are TRBV6-1 and TRBJ2-5; perhaps TRBD1 as D (6 bases). Matching the DNA end better, TRBJ2-7 makes the J call doubtful. The CDR3 contains 14 residues. Per germline, CDR1 MNHNS and CDR2 SASEGT.

The genes are TRBV5-1 and TRBJ1-2, with D perhaps TRBD1 (5 bases). Germline CDR1 reads SGHRS; CDR2 reads YFSETQ. V lost 3 bases, J lost 8 bases, and 17 bases lay in between. The CDR3 covers 14 residues. The CDR3 DNA sequence: TGCGCCAGCAGCTCCTCACCCCAGGGATACGGCTACACCTTC. This sequence encodes CASSSSPQGYGYTF.

The chain recombines TRBV5-1 with TRBJ2-1, with a weak D call TRBD2 (5 bases). Looked up from germline, CDR1 is SGHRS and CDR2 is YFSETQ. V was pared by 4 bases and J by 6 bases, with 11 bases between. This CDR3 comprises 13 residues. CDR3 residues: CASSRDVTNEQFF. The CDR3 DNA sequence: TGCGCCAGCAGCCGGGATGTCACCAATGAGCAGTTCTTC.

The genes are TRBV28 and TRBJ1-5; D gene ambiguous. Between the trimmed V and J ends, which lost 5 bases and 1 base, there was a span of 12 bases. This CDR3 contains 15 residues. The germline CDR1 and CDR2 sequences are MDHEN and SYDVKM. CDR3 residues: CASSISGESNQPQHF. The CDR3 DNA reads as TGTGCCAGCAGTATTAGCGGGGAAAGCAATCAGCCCCAGCATTTT.

The rearrangement joins TRBV5-4 to TRBJ1-2; D not certain. Trimming took 3 bases from V and 6 from J, leaving 12 bases between them. The CDR3 sequence is 13 residues long. CDR1 is SGHNT and CDR2 is YYREEE in the germline V gene (reference sequence). The CDR3 DNA is TGTGCCAGCAGCTACAACAGCCTGCATGGCTACACCTTC. Its translation is CASSYNSLHGYTF.

The CDR3 nucleotides read TGTGCCAGCAGTTACACCTCTTCGCGAAACACCATATATTTT. Translation gives CASSYTSSRNTIYF. V is TRBV28 and J is TRBJ1-3, with D uncertain. V lost 4 bases, J lost 5 bases, and 12 bases lay in between. CDR1 is MDHEN, CDR2 SYDVKM, per germline. The CDR3 has 14 amino acids.

The chain has TRBV7-2 and TRBJ2-1; 9 bases agree with TRBD1. Germline V gene data show CDR1 as SGHTA and CDR2 as FQGNSA. The CDR3 sequence is 15 residues long. The V segment lost 5 bases and the J segment 3 bases; nucleotides outside the gene matches: 5. The CDR3 is CASSLMGQGYNEQFF. The CDR3 DNA reads as TGTGCCAGCAGCCTGATGGGACAGGGCTACAATGAGCAGTTCTTC.

The chain has TRBV28 and TRBJ1-3; no definite D call. V lost 8 bases and J lost 0, with 8 bases in between. Per germline, CDR1 MDHEN and CDR2 SYDVKM. The CDR3 sequence is 13 residues long. The CDR3 coding sequence is TGTGCCAGCGGTCGGTTCTCTGGAAACACCATATATTTT. It is translated as CASGRFSGNTIYF. Full variable domain (rest looked up from reference TRBV28 and TRBJ1-3): DVKVTQSSRYLVKRTGEKVFLECVQDMDHENMFWYRQDPGLGLRLIYFSYDVKMKEKGDIPEGYSVSREKKERFSLILESASTNQTSMYLCASGRFSGNTIYFGEGSWLTVV.

This clone turned up a few times. The J gene is TRBJ1-5, the V gene TRBV2; D might be TRBD1 (6 bases). Germline V gene data show CDR1 as SNHLY and CDR2 as FYNNEI. CDR3 length equals 13 residues. V was pared by 6 bases and J by 5 bases, with 11 bases between. The CDR3 DNA reads TGTGCCAGCAGGGCGGACAGCCATCAGCCCCAGCATTTT. Encoded protein: CASRADSHQPQHF.

V gene TRBV10-3 combines with J gene TRBJ1-2; perhaps TRBD1 as D (5 bases). The CDR3 totals 12 residues. Germline CDR1 is ENHRY and CDR2 is SYGVKD. The V end was cut by 2 bases, the J end by 8 bases, with 9 bases between. The CDR3 nucleotides are TGTGCCATCAGTGAGGGAGGGGACGGCTACACCTTC. The encoded protein is CAISEGGDGYTF.

The V gene is TRBV6-1, the J gene TRBJ1-2; 7 positions agree with TRBD1. V was pared by 5 bases and J by 8 bases, with 8 bases of the junction left unmatched. The CDR3 is 13 amino acids. CDR1 is MNHNS and CDR2 is SASEGT in the germline V gene. The CDR3 spells CASSNRGIGGYTF. CDR3 nucleotide sequence: TGTGCCAGCAGTAACAGGGGAATCGGGGGCTACACCTTC.

The CDR3 region is CASGPTDSDTQYF. CDR3 in DNA: TGTGCTAGTGGGCCAACAGATTCAGATACGCAGTATTTT. The chain recombines TRBV12-5 with TRBJ2-3; no clear D. V dropped 6 bases and J dropped 4 bases, with 11 bases sitting between them. The CDR3 contains 13 residues. Germline lookup yields CDR1 LGHNT and CDR2 FRNRAP.

The chain is built from TRBV11-1 and TRBJ1-1, with D maybe TRBD1 (6 bases). The length of the CDR3 is 13 residues. The V end lost 5 bases, the J end lost 1 base, and 8 bases lay between the germline ends. Germline CDR1 SGHAT, CDR2 FQDESV (reference sequence). CDR3 bases: TGTGCCAGCAGCGTGGACAGGAACACTGAAGCTTTCTTT. This codes for CASSVDRNTEAFF.

The chain employs TRBV6-5 and TRBJ2-7; TRBD2 matches 7 bases. The CDR3 runs to 15 residues. Germline values: CDR1 MNHEY, CDR2 SVGAGI. Trimming cost V 6 bases and J 1 base; bases outside gene matches: 9. The CDR3 nucleotides read TGTGCCAGCAGCTTACAGCGGGGCTTGTCCTACGAGCAGTACTTC. Its protein product is CASSLQRGLSYEQYF.

This clone is a singleton in its sample. The chain links TRBV11-2 to TRBJ1-2; possibly TRBD1 for D (5 bases). V was clipped by 6 bases and J by 8 bases, with 13 bases between them. The CDR3 contains 12 residues. Per germline, CDR1 SGHAT and CDR2 FQNNGV. The CDR3 DNA sequence: TGTGCCAGCAGTCAACTCCGGGACGGCTACACCTTC. Protein: CASSQLRDGYTF.

This clone was recorded only once. The CDR3 region is CARPRLSNQPQHF. CDR3 sequence (DNA): TGTGCCAGGCCTAGGTTGAGCAATCAGCCCCAGCATTTT. This sequence joins TRBV28 and TRBJ1-5; unclear D gene. The CDR3 covers 13 residues. Germline CDR1 reads MDHEN; CDR2 reads SYDVKM. Between the trimmed V and J ends, which lost 9 bases and 1 base, there was a span of 10 bases.

A word on this clone: Other DNA sequences in the sample encode the same CDR3. The chain carries TRBV6-5 and TRBJ1-2, with a tentative D call TRBD1 (5 bases). V lost 2 bases, J lost 7 bases, and 8 bases lay in between. CDR1 is MNHEY, CDR2 SVGAGI, per germline. This CDR3 is built from 12 residues. The CDR3 here is CASSYLGGGYTF. The CDR3 bases are TGTGCCAGCAGTTACCTCGGGGGTGGCTACACCTTC.

The V and J genes are TRBV7-2 and TRBJ2-1; 7 bases match TRBD2. Germline loops: CDR1 SGHTA, CDR2 FQGNSA. V was clipped by 4 bases and J by 6 bases; unmatched bases: 9. The CDR3 is 15 residues long. The CDR3 DNA reads as TGTGCCAGCAGCTACCAATCGCGGGGGAGCAATGAGCAGTTCTTC. Translating it yields CASSYQSRGSNEQFF.

The J gene is TRBJ1-2, the V gene TRBV14; 7 nucleotides agree with TRBD1. The CDR3 extends over 17 amino acids. V shed 2 bases, J shed 0 bases, and the junction held 9 bases outside the gene matches. The germline gives CDR1 SGHDN, CDR2 FVKESK. The CDR3, as DNA: TGTGCCAGCAGCCAATACGGGACAGCCGAGTCTAACTATGGCTACACCTTC. This encodes CASSQYGTAESNYGYTF.

The CDR3 loop reads CASSPNGPASGTGELFF. Written as DNA, the CDR3 is TGTGCCAGCAGCCCGAACGGGCCGGCTAGCGGCACCGGGGAGCTGTTTTTT. This chain uses TRBV4-2 with TRBJ2-2; 7 positions agree with TRBD2. The CDR3 runs to 17 residues. Germline V gene sequence: CDR1 LGHNA, CDR2 YNFKEQ. V was pared by 4 bases and J by 4 bases, with 12 bases of the junction left unmatched.

This clone was observed once. The V and J genes are TRBV7-2 and TRBJ2-5; 10 bases are shared with TRBD2. Germline V CDR1 and CDR2: SGHTA, FQGNSA. The length of the CDR3 is 14 residues. V gave up 5 bases and J gave up 5 bases; unmatched junction bases: 5. CDR3 residues: CASSPSGGAETQYF. DNA of the CDR3: TGTGCCAGCAGCCCCAGCGGGGGGGCTGAGACCCAGTACTTC.

J is TRBJ2-7 and V is TRBV5-6, with D hard to call. The germline CDR1 and CDR2 sequences are SGHDT and YYEEEE. This CDR3 comprises 12 residues. V lost 4 bases and J 2 bases, leaving 7 bases between the germline ends. CDR3 nucleotides: TGTGCCAGCAGCATTACAGCCTACGAGCAGTACTTC. Translation gives CASSITAYEQYF.

The CDR3 loop is CASTGQGGNSPLHF. The DNA for the CDR3 is TGTGCCAGCACCGGACAGGGGGGGAATTCACCCCTCCACTTT. The rearrangement links TRBV6-5 to TRBJ1-6, with TRBD1 matching 10 bases. The V and J ends lost 7 bases and 7 bases, in that order; junction bases with no gene match: 4. The CDR3 extends over 14 amino acids. CDR1 is MNHEY, CDR2 SVGAGI, per germline.

This clone was seen only a few times. This chain links TRBV4-2 with TRBJ2-3, with D perhaps TRBD2 (6 bases). CDR1 LGHNA and CDR2 YNFKEQ come from the germline V gene. The CDR3 covers 16 residues. Between the trimmed V and J ends, which lost 1 base and 2 bases, there was a span of 13 bases. The CDR3 region is CASSQARDPSTDTQYF. The CDR3 DNA sequence: TGTGCCAGCAGCCAAGCGCGGGACCCGTCCACAGATACGCAGTATTTT.

This rearrangement joins TRBV6-6 to TRBJ1-1, with no clear D. The V gene's germline CDR1 is MNHNY and CDR2 SVGAGI (reference sequence). This CDR3 is built from 16 residues. V was cut by 2 bases and J by 0 bases, with 13 bases left in between. The CDR3 DNA is TGTGCCAGCAGTTACCTCACCGGCCAGATGAACACTGAAGCTTTCTTT. Translated, it gives CASSYLTGQMNTEAFF.